The 32 T cell receptor beta chains below come from one sample, sequenced in a study of graft-versus-host responses after intestinal transplantation. The data were produced by immunoSEQ multiplex PCR, yet TCRdb's version contains in-frame clones alone and is incomplete. This table has approximately 70,000 clones, 70% to 90% appearing once. The antigens these receptors bind are not known. Here the sequenced sample was unstimulated CD8+ T cells sorted from spleen or lymph node cells, taken before intestinal transplant. The receptors come from a human donor who received an intestinal transplant.

The chain combines TRBV5-5 with TRBJ2-7; TRBD2 agrees at 8 bases. Germline CDR1 reads SGHKS; CDR2 reads YYEKEE (reference sequence). CDR3 length: 15 amino acids. Trimming removed 0 bases from V and 2 bases from J; junction bases left unmatched: 4. In nucleotides, the CDR3 is TGTGCCAGCAGCTTGGGTACTAGCGGAACCTACGAGCAGTACTTC. Translated: CASSLGTSGTYEQYF.

This clone appeared once. The V call is TRBV5-1, the J call TRBJ2-7; D may be TRBD2 (6 bases). Trimming removed 2 bases at V and 1 base at J, with 10 bases between. CDR1 is SGHRS and CDR2 is YFSETQ in the germline V gene. The length of the CDR3 is 14 residues. CDR3 nucleotide sequence: TGCGCCAGCAGCTTAGGGACTCCTTCCTACGAGCAGTACTTC. This gives the protein CASSLGTPSYEQYF.

J is TRBJ2-2 and V is TRBV27; 7 nucleotides align to TRBD1. Unmatched junction bases numbered 7, after V lost 2 bases and J lost 7 bases. Germline loops: CDR1 MNHEY, CDR2 SMNVEV (reference sequence). This CDR3 region has 15 residues. CDR3 in amino acids: CASSLQRQGGGELFF. The CDR3 region has the DNA TGTGCCAGCAGTTTACAGCGACAGGGCGGCGGGGAGCTGTTTTTT.

This rearrangement joins TRBV5-1 to TRBJ2-5, with a weak D call TRBD2 (6 bases). Germline V CDR1 and CDR2: SGHRS, YFSETQ. The CDR3 loop spans 15 amino acids. V was pared by 0 bases and J by 4 bases, with 13 bases between. This CDR3 is CASSLERETGETQYF. The CDR3 DNA sequence: TGCGCCAGCAGCTTGGAACGGGAGACGGGAGAGACCCAGTACTTC.

The V and J genes are TRBV10-3 and TRBJ2-7; TRBD1 aligns across 7 bases. J lost 0 bases, V lost 6 bases, and 5 bases had no gene match. CDR1 and CDR2 (germline): ENHRY, SYGVKD. The CDR3 totals 14 residues. The CDR3 nucleotides are TGTGCCATCAGCGTGGGACAGCCCTCCTACGAGCAGTACTTC. It yields the protein CAISVGQPSYEQYF.

V usage is TRBV27 and J usage is TRBJ2-7; 9 bases agree with TRBD1. The ends lost 1 base at V and 5 bases at J; junction bases unmatched: 3. Germline V lookup: CDR1 MNHEY, CDR2 SMNVEV (reference sequence). This CDR3 is 14 amino acids long. The CDR3 nucleotides read TGTGCCAGCAGTTTATACACAGGGGGCCACGAGCAGTACTTC. Protein sequence: CASSLYTGGHEQYF.

This clone has just a few counts. The chain carries TRBV7-2 and TRBJ1-5; unclear D gene. This CDR3 has 17 residues. Germline CDR1 is SGHTA and CDR2 is FQGNSA. V dropped 1 base and J dropped 5 bases, with 18 bases sitting between them. The DNA of the CDR3 is TGTGCCAGCAGCTTAGATGCAGGTCGCCTGTCCTATCAGCCCCAGCATTTT. Its translation: CASSLDAGRLSYQPQHF. The full variable domain, rest sourced from reference TRBV7-2 and TRBJ1-5, is GAGVSQSPSNKVTEKGKDVELRCDPISGHTALYWYRQSLGQGLEFLIYFQGNSAPDKSGLPSDRFSAERTGGSVSTLTIQRTQQEDSAVYLCASSLDAGRLSYQPQHFGDGTRLSIL.

This chain uses TRBV4-2 with TRBJ1-3; D is possibly TRBD1 (5 bases). CDR1 LGHNA and CDR2 YNFKEQ come from the germline V gene. V lost 1 base and J 0 bases, leaving 13 bases between the germline ends. The CDR3 extends over 17 amino acids. The chain's CDR3 is CASSQGGLGGSGNTIYF. The CDR3 DNA follows: TGTGCCAGCAGCCAAGGAGGTTTGGGGGGCTCTGGAAACACCATATATTTT.

V is TRBV27 and J is TRBJ1-5; TRBD1 matches at 7 bases. Unmatched junction bases numbered 11, after V lost 5 bases and J lost 7 bases. CDR1 is MNHEY and CDR2 is SMNVEV in the germline V gene (reference sequence). CDR3 length: 15 residues. The CDR3: CASSPKQTGYQPQHF. For the CDR3, the DNA is TGTGCCAGCAGTCCAAAACAGACAGGGTACCAGCCCCAGCATTTT.

V usage is TRBV11-2 and J usage is TRBJ2-7; TRBD2 aligns across 11 bases. Looked up from germline, CDR1 is SGHAT and CDR2 is FQNNGV. J lost 12 bases, V lost 0 bases, and 4 bases had no gene match. The CDR3 consists of 13 residues. This CDR3 reads CASSLETSGKGYF. The CDR3 nucleotides read TGTGCCAGCAGCTTAGAGACTAGCGGGAAAGGGTACTTC. Drawing the rest from reference TRBV11-2 and TRBJ2-7, the complete variable domain is EAGVAQSPRYKIIEKRQSVAFWCNPISGHATLYWYQQILGQGPKLLIQFQNNGVVDDSQLPKDRFSAERLKGVDSTLKIQPAKLEDSAVYLCASSLETSGKGYFGPGTRLTVT.

The genes are TRBV5-1 and TRBJ1-2; tentatively, D is TRBD1 (5 bases). CDR1 and CDR2 (germline): SGHRS, YFSETQ. Trimming shortened V by 3 bases and J by 0 bases, and 15 bases separated the two germline ends. The CDR3 contains 16 residues. The CDR3, as DNA: TGCGCCAGCAGCTCCCAGACAGATTTCTCTAACTATGGCTACACCTTC. Its translation: CASSSQTDFSNYGYTF.

This chain uses TRBV2 with TRBJ1-4; 7 bases map to TRBD1. Losses at the gene ends were 9 bases for V and 4 bases for J; bases not matched to a gene: 26. Germline CDR1 is SNHLY and CDR2 is FYNNEI. This CDR3 contains 20 residues. In DNA, the CDR3 is TGTGCCAGTGGAAGGGGCTATTGGGACAGAAGGCTTGCGGATAATGAAAAACTGTTTTTT. Translating gives CASGRGYWDRRLADNEKLFF.

The chain employs TRBV7-9 and TRBJ1-2; 10 bases fit TRBD1. Germline V lookup: CDR1 SEHNR, CDR2 FQNEAQ (reference sequence). The CDR3 runs 15 residues. Unmatched junction bases numbered 6, after V lost 5 bases and J lost 3 bases. Written as DNA, the CDR3 is TGTGCCAGCAGCGCATCCGGGACAGGGGACTATGGCTACACCTTC. This translates into CASSASGTGDYGYTF. The full variable domain, with the rest looked up from reference TRBV7-9 and TRBJ1-2, is DTGVSQNPRHKITKRGQNVTFRCDPISEHNRLYWYRQTLGQGPEFLTYFQNEAQLEKSRLLSDRFSAERPKGSFSTLEIQRTEQGDSAMYLCASSASGTGDYGYTFGSGTRLTVV.

This clone was seen just once. V gene TRBV7-6 combines with J gene TRBJ2-3; 10 bases agree with TRBD2. This CDR3 spans 17 amino acids. The germline V gene has CDR1 SGHVS and CDR2 FNYEAQ. J lost 5 bases, V lost 1 base, and 9 bases had no gene match. This CDR3 reads CASSLGRGTSEVDTQYF. The CDR3 bases are TGTGCCAGCAGCTTAGGGAGGGGGACTAGCGAGGTAGATACGCAGTATTTT.

This clone was observed a single time. The V call is TRBV9, the J call TRBJ2-7; 7 bases are shared with TRBD2. The CDR3 contains 13 residues. In germline, CDR1 is SGDLS, CDR2 YYNGEE. The J segment lost 6 bases and the V segment lost 0 bases, leaving 3 bases of the junction unmatched. The CDR3 DNA is TGTGCCAGCAGCGTAGGTGCGGGAGCCGAGCAGTACTTC. Translated, it gives CASSVGAGAEQYF.

The chain links TRBV14 to TRBJ2-3; possibly TRBD1 for D (6 bases). The CDR3 spans 15 residues. Trimming removed 4 bases at V and 0 bases at J, with 11 bases between. Germline-derived CDR1 and CDR2 are SGHDN and FVKESK. The CDR3 loop reads CASSLRDISTDTQYF. CDR3 in DNA: TGTGCCAGCAGCCTCCGGGACATCAGCACAGATACGCAGTATTTT.

The chain links TRBV18 to TRBJ1-5; 9 bases agree with TRBD1. The CDR3 contains 17 residues. Germline CDR1 KGHSH, CDR2 LQKENI. V dropped 4 bases and J dropped 0; count of bases not matched to a gene: 7. CDR3 sequence (DNA): TGTGCCAGCTCACTCTCCGGGACAGGGTATAGCAATCAGCCCCAGCATTTT. It yields the protein CASSLSGTGYSNQPQHF.

J is TRBJ2-7 and V is TRBV2, with D possibly being TRBD2 (5 bases). Germline loops: CDR1 SNHLY, CDR2 FYNNEI. V was shortened by 0 bases and J by 3 bases, with 9 bases between the two germline ends. The CDR3 totals 14 residues. CDR3 in amino acids: CASSEAWRNYEQYF. The CDR3 DNA is TGTGCCAGCAGTGAAGCGTGGAGGAACTACGAGCAGTACTTC.

The V gene is TRBV6-1, the J gene TRBJ2-7; 9 nucleotides line up with TRBD1. The germline gives CDR1 MNHNS, CDR2 SASEGT. V lost 4 bases and J lost 4; bases outside the gene matches: 5. The CDR3 consists of 14 residues. The DNA of the CDR3 is TGTGCCAGCAGTGCGGGACAGGGATATTACGAGCAGTACTTC. It encodes CASSAGQGYYEQYF.

This clone was found a few times. This chain links TRBV6-6 with TRBJ2-7; TRBD1 aligns across 9 bases. V gave up 6 bases and J gave up 5 bases; unmatched junction bases: 11. Germline CDR1 reads MNHNY; CDR2 reads SVGAGI (reference sequence). This CDR3 has 15 residues. Here the CDR3 reads CASSPTGTGSNEQYF. DNA for the CDR3: TGTGCCAGCAGCCCGACCGGGACAGGGTCGAACGAGCAGTACTTC.

The chain is built from TRBV13 and TRBJ2-7, with 9 bases fitting TRBD2. Germline lookup yields CDR1 PRHDT and CDR2 FYEKMQ (reference sequence). There are 15 residues in the CDR3. V shed 5 bases and J 7 bases; nucleotides not matched to a gene: 12. CDR3: CASSVAGVLGWEQYF. CDR3 in DNA: TGTGCCAGCAGCGTAGCGGGAGTTCTGGGATGGGAGCAGTACTTC. Full variable domain (outside the CDR3, taken from reference TRBV13 and TRBJ2-7): AAGVIQSPRHLIKEKRETATLKCYPIPRHDTVYWYQQGPGQDPQFLISFYEKMQSDKGSIPDRFSAQQFSDYHSELNMSSLELGDSALYFCASSVAGVLGWEQYFGPGTRLTVT.

The V gene is TRBV28, the J gene TRBJ1-1, with no clear D. V was pared by 1 base and J by 0 bases, with 18 bases between. CDR1 is MDHEN and CDR2 is SYDVKM in the germline V gene. The CDR3 covers 18 residues. CDR3: CASSLFRPKQPLNTEAFF. The CDR3 DNA is TGTGCCAGCAGTTTATTCCGTCCTAAACAGCCGTTGAACACTGAAGCTTTCTTT.

This chain links TRBV9 with TRBJ2-1; 10 bases align to TRBD2. CDR3 size: 16 residues. With V trimmed by 0 bases and J by 9 bases, 9 bases remained unmatched. Germline CDR1 reads SGDLS; CDR2 reads YYNGEE. CDR3 in DNA: TGTGCCAGCAGCGTAGTGTCAGCGGGAGGGCCTAGTGAGCAGTTCTTC. It is translated as CASSVVSAGGPSEQFF.

The sample holds one count of this clone. J is TRBJ1-2 and V is TRBV9, with D perhaps matching TRBD1 (5 bases). The CDR3 spans 17 residues. V lost 3 bases and J 1 base, leaving 19 bases between the germline ends. CDR1 SGDLS and CDR2 YYNGEE come from the germline V gene. CDR3 coding DNA: TGTGCCAGCAGCGGTCCTCCAGGGCCAGACCTTAACTATGGCTACACCTTC. Protein sequence: CASSGPPGPDLNYGYTF. Full variable domain (outside the CDR3, taken from reference TRBV9 and TRBJ1-2): DSGVTQTPKHLITATGQRVTLRCSPRSGDLSVYWYQQSLDQGLQFLIQYYNGEERAKGNILERFSAQQFPDLHSELNLSSLELGDSALYFCASSGPPGPDLNYGYTFGSGTRLTVV.

CDR3 loop: CASSPLPLPSGTEAFF. CDR3 nucleotides: TGCGCCAGCAGCCCCCTTCCCCTTCCCTCGGGCACTGAAGCTTTCTTT. The J gene is TRBJ1-1, the V gene TRBV5-1; D not certain. Trimming shortened V by 4 bases and J by 4 bases, and 20 bases separated the two germline ends. The CDR3 length is 16 residues. Germline assignment: CDR1 SGHRS and CDR2 YFSETQ. The whole variable domain, filled in from reference TRBV5-1 and TRBJ1-1, reads KAGVTQTPRYLIKTRGQQVTLSCSPISGHRSVSWYQQTPGQGLQFLFEYFSETQRNKGNFPGRFSGRQFSNSRSEMNVSTLELGDSALYLCASSPLPLPSGTEAFFGQGTRLTVV.

The rearrangement links TRBV29-1 to TRBJ1-1, with a possible D match to TRBD1 (6 bases). CDR1 SQVTM and CDR2 ANQGSEA come from the germline V gene. The CDR3 extends over 13 amino acids. V lost 2 bases and J lost 7, with 14 bases in between. CDR3 amino acids: CSVENRELDEAFF. CDR3 nucleotides: TGCAGCGTTGAAAACAGGGAATTGGATGAAGCTTTCTTT.

The chain joins TRBV6-1 to TRBJ2-2; possibly TRBD1 for D (6 bases). Trimming left V 10 bases short and J 6 bases short, with 18 bases between. CDR3 length: 14 amino acids. CDR1 MNHNS and CDR2 SASEGT come from the germline V gene. The CDR3 is CATTPWGQAGELFF. The CDR3 nucleotides read TGTGCCACCACCCCGTGGGGGCAGGCCGGGGAGCTGTTTTTT.

V is TRBV11-1 and J is TRBJ2-7; tentative D call: TRBD2 (5 bases). This CDR3 spans 15 amino acids. Trimming took 1 base from V and 5 from J, leaving 15 bases between them. Germline V gene sequence: CDR1 SGHAT, CDR2 FQDESV (reference sequence). The DNA of the CDR3 is TGTGCCAGCAGCTTAGGAGGCGGGCGTGGGGACGAGCAGTACTTC. Its protein product is CASSLGGGRGDEQYF.

This rearrangement joins TRBV11-2 to TRBJ2-7; perhaps TRBD2 as D (5 bases). Germline V gives CDR1 SGHAT, CDR2 FQNNGV. This CDR3 has 15 residues. Trimming took off 0 bases at V and 2 bases at J, with 11 bases between the two ends. The chain's CDR3 is CASSLEASSAYEQYF. CDR3 bases: TGTGCCAGCAGCTTAGAGGCTAGCTCAGCCTACGAGCAGTACTTC.

This clone was seen only a few times. The V gene is TRBV16, the J gene TRBJ1-5; a possible D gene is TRBD1 (5 bases). Per the germline V gene, CDR1 is KGHSY and CDR2 is FQNENV. V lost 0 bases, J lost 0 bases, and 9 bases lay in between. This CDR3 is 16 amino acids long. The CDR3 protein is CASSQSIGGSNQPQHF. In DNA, the CDR3 is TGTGCCAGCAGCCAATCAATCGGGGGTAGCAATCAGCCCCAGCATTTT.

The genes are TRBV27 and TRBJ2-1, with D possibly TRBD1 on 6 matching bases. CDR1 and CDR2 from the germline V gene are MNHEY and SMNVEV (reference sequence). Deletions cut 5 bases from V and 3 bases from J, with 8 bases between. The CDR3 runs 13 residues. CDR3: CASSQQGYNEQFF. CDR3 nucleotides: TGTGCCAGCAGTCAACAGGGCTACAATGAGCAGTTCTTC.

This clone was seen a handful of times. V is TRBV4-1 and J is TRBJ1-2; D unresolved. The CDR3 loop spans 14 amino acids. V lost 1 base, J lost 0 bases, and 6 bases lay in between. The germline gives CDR1 MGHRA, CDR2 YSYEKL. The CDR3 nucleotides read TGCGCCAGCAGCCAAGTGAACACTAACTATGGCTACACCTTC. As protein: CASSQVNTNYGYTF.